This T cell receptor beta chain originates from a study of monozygotic twins with inflammatory bowel disease. In germline, CDR1 is LNHDA, CDR2 SQIVND (reference sequence). This CDR3 contains 15 residues. Researchers used roughly 3,700 ng of total RNA for each TCR library. TCRdb reanalyzed the 5' RACE reads and collapses them to one entry per CDR3 protein, without DNA. The table lists around 450,000 distinct CDR3 sequences, with 2% to 3% in the top ten. Study results and caveats: Those with IBD had lower TCRbeta diversity (inverse Simpson) than their healthy co-twins did. T cell subtypes that differed could not be told apart.

Regarding this clonotype: The antigen is unknown.

The clonotype comes from a human donor with ulcerative colitis or Crohn's disease, or a healthy co-twin of an affected twin (not recorded which). This chain connects TRBV19 to TRBJ2-7; TCRdb's D call, TRBD2, is unchecked because there is no DNA. Specimen: blood. CDR3 sequence: CASSFSGGAVNEQYF. Full variable domain (remainder filled in from reference TRBV19 and TRBJ2-7): DGGITQSPKYLFRKEGQNVTLSCEQNLNHDAMYWYRQDPGQGLRLIYYSQIVNDFQKGDIAEGYSVSREKKESFPLTVTSAQKNPTAFYLCASSFSGGAVNEQYFGPGTRLTVT.